This section outlines one TCR beta chain sequence together with its context. Molecular barcoding with unique molecular identifiers was used for the TCRbeta library. TCRdb passed the PCR reads through MiXCR, listing each CDR3 protein once. Here the sample spans 250,000 to 300,000 distinct CDR3 sequences, 11% being singletons. The data originate from a study of T-cell reconstitution after alpha-beta-depleted transplantation in children. The germline V gene has CDR1 SGHDN and CDR2 FVKESK. The V end lost 1 base, the J end lost 6 bases, and 9 bases lay between the germline ends. The CDR3 loop spans 13 amino acids.

This sample comprised peripheral blood, obtained 180 days after TCRalphabeta/CD19-depleted stem cell transplant. This chain joins TRBV14 and TRBJ1-1; the D gene is possibly TRBD1 (5 bases). The clonotype was recovered from a male patient between 2 and 10 years old who had a stem cell transplant for chronic granulomatous disease, so the T cells may come from the graft donor. The DNA for the CDR3 is TGTGCCAGCAGCCAAGTGCAGGGCGCTGAAGCTTTCTTT. Amino acid sequence: CASSQVQGAEAFF.